This is a list of T cell receptor beta chains from one sample in a study of blood T cell repertoires in COVID-19. The repertoire was sequenced with immunoSEQ multiplex PCR; TCRdb's copy has only in-frame clones and lacks some. The sample yields about 140,000 clones, about 86% seen once. The sample taken for sequencing was peripheral blood. The source of these receptors is a human donor in a cohort sampled during active COVID-19. Both conserved end residues are part of each CDR3. The D gene is left open where the match is weak. Not every row has a clone size; where given, it reads once, few, many or a size class.

v_call d_call clone_size cdr3_aa
TRBV28 TRBD1 few CASSPRTGGTDTQYF
TRBV16 NA once CASSQGRKANQPQHF
TRBV3-1/TRBV3-2 TRBD1 NA CASSLGQVDSGNTIYF
TRBV7-3 NA few CASSLNHNNEQFF
TRBV19 NA NA CANTRDRSNYGYTF
TRBV3-1/TRBV3-2 TRBD2 NA CASSREGLRPNEQYF
TRBV5-1 TRBD2 NA CASSSSSGITDTQYF
TRBV5-1 NA NA CASSFTGSTNEKLFF
TRBV7-2 TRBD2 NA CASSPGGVPSYEQYF
TRBV28 NA NA CASSNLRGRHAYGYTF